Listed here is a single T cell receptor beta chain. This clonotype came up a few times. No antigen is known for it. The record has no base qualities; no much larger clone is one base away. The label giving this sample's treatment or condition can be read as: live attenuated yellow fever vaccine strain. At each blood-draw timepoint, two biological replicates of bulk PBMCs were collected. PBMCs were isolated from peripheral blood using a standard Ficoll-Paque protocol. TriZol was used to extract RNA from bulk PBMCs, CD4 and CD8 fractions, and dextramer-positive and dextramer-negative fractions. The sample belongs to a study of T cells after yellow fever vaccination (dated by TCRdb to between 2018 and 2021). Regarding the complete study: The SMART-Seq v4 Ultra Low Input RNA kit was used to prepare libraries from fractions with low cell numbers. To follow T-cell clones before and after both primary and booster YFV17D yellow fever vaccination, bulk TCR alpha and beta repertoires underwent longitudinal sequencing. Blood samples were taken at several timepoints before and after primary and secondary immunization, and bulk PBMC replicates and cell subsets were isolated. Two healthy male donors, one aged 18 to 29 and one aged 30 to 40 years, made up the cohort. The paper as a whole reports these results and caveats: A small share of clonotypes occurred in both CD4 and CD8 compartments, likely arising from convergent recombination. Compared with the primary T-cell response, the secondary T-cell response was weaker but faster, peaking on day 5 rather than day 15. Because abundant contaminating clonotypes from the bulk population could be contained in FACS-sorted repertoires, computational filtering was required. After the booster, most clones that had expanded after primary vaccination were detected again (approximately 97% of CD4 and more than 80% of CD8), suggesting broad maintenance of memory. Because the study included only two donors, the extent to which the findings can be generalized is limited.

Synthesis of TCR cDNA relied on 5'RACE template switching, a step that introduced a universal primer site along with unique molecular identifiers. cDNA synthesis was primed from both the TCR alpha and TCR beta constant segments. Libraries were amplified in two PCR steps, with sample barcodes and sequencing adapters added in the second step. Libraries were sequenced on Illumina HiSeq 2500 (2x100 bp) or NovaSeq (2x150 bp). Per the source publication's procedure: MIGEC was used to demultiplex reads and collapse the reads into UMI consensus sequences, and MiXCR was used for V(D)J alignment. Using edgeR on replicate PBMC samples, clonotypes were called vaccine-responding if FDR was below 0.01 and the log2 fold change was above 5 up to day 15. Each bulk clonotype received a CD4 or CD8 identity based on whether the sequenced CD4 or CD8 repertoire contained that clonotype at higher abundance. TCRdb reanalyzed the raw reads on its own, using fastp at Q25 for trimming and MiXCR for clone calling, and kept in-frame beta chains. Rows are unified per CDR3 protein, each entry keeping the most common DNA and genes. Clone size and V and J calls follow TCRdb, not the original study. The sample data list 500,000 to 650,000 distinct CDR3 sequences, and roughly 14% of these were observed just once. The ten largest clones represent over 13% of the sample.

From cysteine to phenylalanine, the CDR3 is 11 amino acids long. Only the CDR3 DNA is retained, 33 bases long and in frame from the first base. CDR1 and CDR2, per the germline V gene (reference sequence), are LNHDA and SQIVND. Trimming costs V 10 bases and J 7 bases, and their ends lie 12 bases apart. The sequence is built from TRBV19 and TRBJ2-3; TRBD1 is perhaps the D gene, given 6 matching bases. The TCR originated in a man in his thirties or forties who received the YFV17D yellow fever vaccine. The specimen comprised PBMCs, sampled on the day of the yellow fever booster vaccination. The CDR3 protein is CATEGTHTQYF. The nucleotide sequence is TGTGCCACCGAGGGGACACATACGCAGTATTTT.